The sample holds a few counts of the clone carrying this T cell receptor (beta chain). Its antigen is unknown. Molecular barcoded adaptors covering alpha/delta and beta/gamma chains were used on roughly 400 ng RNA. MiXCR, run by TCRdb on the reads, gives a single entry per CDR3 protein. The sample comprises fewer than 30,000 distinct CDR3 sequences, approximately 23% of which are singletons, and around 49% rests with the top ten. The sample comes from a study of read filtering for tumor transcriptome and immune sequencing. Study background: Whole-transcriptome libraries were prepared after DNase treatment.

The study's findings and limits: Sorted CD138-negative bone marrow cells were not purified T cells.

The sequenced sample was a population of CD138-negative cells sorted from bone marrow. The sequence derives from a donor aged 40 or older with multiple myeloma.

The CDR3 is CASSPTPAPSYNEQFF. CDR3 nucleotide sequence: TGTGCCAGCAGCCCGACCCCAGCCCCTTCGTACAATGAGCAGTTCTTC. This chain connects TRBV11-3 to TRBJ2-1; D not resolved. Germline V gives CDR1 SGHNT, CDR2 YENEEA. V lost 5 bases, J lost 4 bases, and 18 bases lay in between. The CDR3 runs 16 residues.